The 28 T cell receptor beta chains below come from one sample, sequenced in a study of T cells in Graves' hyperthyroidism and ophthalmopathy (dated by TCRdb to the late 2010s). Libraries were prepared through multiplex PCR. Instrument on record: Illumina HiSeq 2000. The TCR beta CDR3 regions were amplified from the RNA transcripts. A first-round RT-PCR of the TCR CDR3 used the HTBI primer set with the Qiagen OneStep RT-PCR kit. The public reads were quality trimmed at Q25 with fastp and then assembled into clones with MiXCR by TCRdb, keeping productive beta chains. Rows are combined by CDR3 protein, so each entry shows the most common genes and DNA. The sample table lists approximately 530,000 distinct CDR3 sequences, 15% to 20% of them with a count of one. 40% to 50% of the sample comes from the top ten. The source material was blood. The receptors were sampled from a man in his forties or fifties with Graves' ophthalmopathy.

This clonotype has at least ten counts. V and J are TRBV28 and TRBJ2-6; D possibly matches TRBD1 or TRBD2 (5 bases each). This CDR3 comprises 15 residues. CDR1 is MDHEN and CDR2 is SYDVKM in the germline V gene. Trimming took off 6 bases at V and 0 bases at J, with 9 bases between the two ends. The CDR3 reads CASSTGTSGANVLTF. The CDR3 DNA sequence: TGTGCCAGCAGCACCGGGACCTCTGGGGCCAACGTCCTGACTTTC.

This clonotype came up many times. V is TRBV6-1 and J is TRBJ2-7; 11 positions agree with TRBD2. The V segment lost 4 bases and the J segment 2 bases; nucleotides outside the gene matches: 4. The CDR3 spans 15 residues. The germline V gene has CDR1 MNHNS and CDR2 SASEGT. The CDR3 nucleotides are TGTGCCAGCAGTGCCGGGACTAGCGGACCCTACGAGCAGTACTTC. Translated: CASSAGTSGPYEQYF.

This clonotype was seen a few times. The chain uses TRBV7-2 and TRBJ2-3, with D tentatively TRBD1 or TRBD2 (5 bases each). CDR3 size: 13 residues. Germline loops: CDR1 SGHTA, CDR2 FQGNSA. The V gene lost 7 bases and the J gene lost 4 bases, with 12 bases spanning the gap. CDR3 region: CASTPLGADTQYF. CDR3 DNA: TGTGCCAGCACCCCGCTGGGGGCAGATACGCAGTATTTT.

This clonotype was detected a few times. The genes are TRBV20-1 and TRBJ1-2; D gene unclear. Trimming took 3 bases from V and 4 from J, leaving 12 bases between them. This CDR3 is built from 13 residues. Germline V CDR1 and CDR2: DFQATT, SNEGSKA (reference sequence). CDR3 sequence reads: CSASLPASYGYTF. The CDR3 DNA is TGCAGTGCTAGTCTCCCAGCCAGCTATGGCTACACCTTC.

This clonotype came up many times. The genes are TRBV3-1 and TRBJ2-7, with D possibly TRBD1 on 6 matching bases. Germline V gene sequence: CDR1 LGHDT, CDR2 YNNKEL (reference sequence). Trimming pared 2 bases from V and 5 bases from J, leaving 16 bases between. The CDR3 totals 15 residues. The CDR3 loop reads CASSQLDRKGDEQYF. CDR3 bases: TGTGCCAGCAGCCAATTAGACAGGAAAGGAGACGAGCAGTACTTC.

The chain employs TRBV12-3 or TRBV12-4 and TRBJ2-5, with a possible D match to TRBD1 (6 bases). The CDR3 runs 19 residues. The V and J ends lost 7 bases and 0 bases respectively, with 27 bases between them. CDR3: CASTRRGTRSYSDQETQYF. Here the CDR3 DNA reads TGTGCCAGCACTCGAAGGGGGACAAGGTCCTACTCTGACCAAGAGACCCAGTACTTC.

CDR3 coding DNA: TGTGCCAGCAGCTTGATGGGACAGAGCTTCGCAGGAGATACGCAGTATTTT. This gives the protein CASSLMGQSFAGDTQYF. This rearrangement joins TRBV5-5 to TRBJ2-3; 7 bases line up with TRBD1. V lost 1 base to trimming and J lost 5 bases; unmatched junction nucleotides: 13. Germline V gene sequence: CDR1 SGHKS, CDR2 YYEKEE (reference sequence). There are 17 residues in the CDR3.

The chain links TRBV7-9 to TRBJ1-2; 10 bases line up with TRBD1. CDR1 SEHNR and CDR2 FQNEAQ come from the germline V gene (reference sequence). This CDR3 is built from 16 residues. After removal of 0 bases from V and 7 bases from J, the junction contained 8 bases not matched to a gene. CDR3 sequence reads: CASSLASRDRGSGYTF. The CDR3 region has the DNA TGTGCCAGCAGCTTAGCGTCGAGGGACAGGGGATCTGGCTACACCTTC. The variable domain in full, with the rest retrieved from reference TRBV7-9 and TRBJ1-2, is DTGVSQNPRHKITKRGQNVTFRCDPISEHNRLYWYRQTLGQGPEFLTYFQNEAQLEKSRLLSDRFSAERPKGSFSTLEIQRTEQGDSAMYLCASSLASRDRGSGYTFGSGTRLTVV.

V is TRBV7-8 and J is TRBJ2-7; possible D gene TRBD2, 5 bases. Trimming cost V 3 bases and J 2 bases, with 8 bases left between them. CDR1 is SGHVS and CDR2 is FQNEAQ in the germline V gene. The CDR3 covers 13 residues. CDR3 amino acids: CASSLEATYEQYF. The CDR3 nucleotides read TGTGCCAGCAGCTTGGAGGCAACCTACGAGCAGTACTTC. The whole variable domain, filled in from reference TRBV7-8 and TRBJ2-7, reads GAGVSQSPRYKVAKRGQDVALRCDPISGHVSLFWYQQALGQGPEFLTYFQNEAQLDKSGLPSDRFFAERPEGSVSTLKIQRTQQEDSAVYLCASSLEATYEQYFGPGTRLTVT.

This rearrangement joins TRBV20-1 to TRBJ2-3, with D perhaps TRBD1 (5 bases). Germline CDR1 is DFQATT and CDR2 is SNEGSKA (reference sequence). This CDR3 spans 12 amino acids. Trimming shortened V by 5 bases and J by 6 bases, and 12 bases separated the two germline ends. The CDR3 sequence: CSAETEGDTQYF. The CDR3 nucleotides read TGCAGTGCTGAGACAGAAGGGGATACGCAGTATTTT.

In its sample, this clonotype was seen many times. The gene calls are TRBV7-2 and TRBJ2-7; 11 bases are shared with TRBD2. The CDR3 is 15 amino acids. The trim removed 3 bases at V and 1 base at J, leaving 2 bases unmatched. Germline CDR1 reads SGHTA; CDR2 reads FQGNSA. This CDR3 is CASSFRTSGSYEQYF. CDR3 coding DNA: TGTGCCAGCAGCTTCCGGACTAGCGGGTCCTACGAGCAGTACTTC.

This clonotype was seen repeatedly, ten times or more. The V gene is TRBV28, the J gene TRBJ1-5; D is possibly TRBD1 (6 bases). The CDR3 spans 15 residues. Trimming stripped 5 bases from V and 3 bases from J, with 14 bases between. CDR1 and CDR2 from the germline V gene are MDHEN and SYDVKM. In nucleotides, the CDR3 is TGTGCCAGCAGTCCGGGGGCCAGGGACAATCAGCCCCAGCATTTT. Protein sequence: CASSPGARDNQPQHF. The full variable domain, rest sourced from reference TRBV28 and TRBJ1-5, is DVKVTQSSRYLVKRTGEKVFLECVQDMDHENMFWYRQDPGLGLRLIYFSYDVKMKEKGDIPEGYSVSREKKERFSLILESASTNQTSMYLCASSPGARDNQPQHFGDGTRLSIL.

The sample holds a few counts of this clonotype. The CDR3 spells CASGSGGGDQPQHF. The CDR3 region has the DNA TGTGCCAGCGGTAGTGGAGGGGGGGATCAGCCCCAGCATTTT. The genes are TRBV2 and TRBJ1-5; D perhaps matches TRBD1 (6 bases). In germline, CDR1 is SNHLY, CDR2 FYNNEI. This CDR3 is 14 amino acids long. V dropped 8 bases and J dropped 5 bases, with 16 bases sitting between them.

This clonotype was observed a few times. V gene TRBV19 combines with J gene TRBJ2-2; a possible D gene is TRBD2 (6 bases). The CDR3 runs to 14 residues. Germline lookup yields CDR1 LNHDA and CDR2 SQIVND (reference sequence). With 5 bases removed from V and 0 bases from J, the gap between germline ends came to 7 bases. DNA of the CDR3: TGTGCCAGTAGTCGGGGGTCGAACACCGGGGAGCTGTTTTTT. It is translated as CASSRGSNTGELFF.

This rearrangement joins TRBV20-1 to TRBJ1-1; D remains ambiguous. V was cut by 6 bases and J by 1 base, with 15 bases left in between. CDR3 length equals 14 residues. The germline CDR1 and CDR2 sequences are DFQATT and SNEGSKA (reference sequence). The CDR3 region is CSAPHPTENTEAFF. CDR3 nucleotides: TGCAGTGCCCCACACCCCACAGAGAACACTGAAGCTTTCTTT.

Notes on this clonotype: A clone one base away is much larger, so this may be a read error. The DNA of the CDR3 is TGTGCCAGCAGGGCAGCAGCTAACACAGATACGCAGTATTTT. This encodes CASRAAANTDTQYF. This sequence joins TRBV7-3 and TRBJ2-3, with no clear D. V was shortened by 6 bases and J by 2 bases, with 12 bases between the two germline ends. The CDR3 spans 14 residues. The V gene's germline CDR1 is SGHTA and CDR2 FQGTGA.

This clonotype was seen at least ten times. The CDR3 nucleotides are TGCAGCGTTGGAATCGGGGGGAGCTCCTACGAGCAGTACTTC. It codes for CSVGIGGSSYEQYF. The chain employs TRBV29-1 and TRBJ2-7, with 7 bases matching TRBD2. Germline V gene lookup returns CDR1 SQVTM and CDR2 ANQGSEA. Losses at the gene ends were 4 bases for V and 0 bases for J; bases not matched to a gene: 6. The CDR3 has 14 amino acids.

The chain couples TRBV29-1 to TRBJ1-1, with 8 bases matching TRBD1. This CDR3 spans 12 amino acids. Germline trimming cut 1 base from V and 8 bases from J; bases unmatched to any gene: 3. The germline gives CDR1 SQVTM, CDR2 ANQGSEA. The CDR3: CSVEGQGAEAFF. The CDR3 DNA sequence: TGCAGCGTTGAAGGGCAGGGGGCCGAAGCTTTCTTT.

This clonotype has at least ten counts. The chain uses TRBV28 and TRBJ2-7; 7 bases map to TRBD2. CDR3 length: 15 residues. The germline V gene has CDR1 MDHEN and CDR2 SYDVKM. Trimming took 6 bases from V and 2 from J; bases not matched to a gene: 10. The CDR3 reads CASSSSGGGPYEQYF. The CDR3 DNA reads as TGTGCCAGCAGCTCCTCCGGGGGAGGGCCCTACGAGCAGTACTTC.

This clonotype showed up just a few times. The V and J genes are TRBV27 and TRBJ2-1, with TRBD2 matching over 7 bases. Germline loops: CDR1 MNHEY, CDR2 SMNVEV (reference sequence). V lost 10 bases to trimming and J lost 2 bases; unmatched junction nucleotides: 5. This CDR3 has 13 residues. CDR3 sequence: CATSSGAYNEQFF. The CDR3 DNA reads TGTGCCACCTCTAGCGGTGCCTACAATGAGCAGTTCTTC.

This clonotype was counted many times. The chain carries TRBV7-9 and TRBJ1-2; D call uncertain. Looked up from germline, CDR1 is SEHNR and CDR2 is FQNEAQ (reference sequence). The length of the CDR3 is 15 residues. Between the trimmed V and J ends, which lost 5 bases and 5 bases, there was a span of 18 bases. CDR3 protein: CASSLSGGESYGYTF. The CDR3 DNA sequence: TGTGCCAGCAGCCTATCCGGCGGAGAAAGTTATGGCTACACCTTC.

The chain joins TRBV5-1 to TRBJ2-2; D is uncertain. V was cut by 1 base and J by 0 bases, with 7 bases left in between. Germline V gives CDR1 SGHRS, CDR2 YFSETQ. This CDR3 spans 15 amino acids. The CDR3 sequence: CASSLSLPNTGELFF. CDR3 DNA sequence: TGCGCCAGCAGCTTGTCGCTGCCGAACACCGGGGAGCTGTTTTTT.

The gene calls are TRBV29-1 and TRBJ1-5, with D unresolved. Trimming took off 4 bases at V and 4 bases at J, with 8 bases between the two ends. CDR3 length equals 12 residues. Germline V gene sequence: CDR1 SQVTM, CDR2 ANQGSEA. CDR3 coding DNA: TGCAGCGTTGCGTTGGGAAATCAGCCCCAGCATTTT. Its protein is CSVALGNQPQHF.

This clonotype showed up just a few times. The chain uses TRBV20-1 and TRBJ1-5; D is uncertain. Germline CDR1 is DFQATT and CDR2 is SNEGSKA (reference sequence). The CDR3 is 15 residues long. The V end lost 6 bases, the J end lost 6 bases, and 21 bases lay between the germline ends. The CDR3 loop reads CSAELHEAAGQPQHF. Here the CDR3 DNA reads TGCAGTGCCGAGCTCCATGAGGCAGCGGGTCAGCCCCAGCATTTT.

Only a few counts were recorded for this clonotype. J is TRBJ2-7 and V is TRBV6-1, with TRBD1 matching over 7 bases. Germline lookup yields CDR1 MNHNS and CDR2 SASEGT. CDR3 length equals 16 residues. The ends lost 10 bases at V and 4 bases at J; junction bases unmatched: 19. The DNA for the CDR3 is TGTGCCACCCCCGGGCCGTCAGGCAGGGGGAGATACGAGCAGTACTTC. This translates into CATPGPSGRGRYEQYF.

J is TRBJ1-2 and V is TRBV6-2 or TRBV6-3; 10 bases are shared with TRBD1. The CDR3 extends over 16 amino acids. The germline V gene has CDR1 MNHEY and CDR2 SVGEGT. With 2 bases clipped from V and 8 bases from J, the junction kept 11 bases outside the gene matches. The CDR3 coding sequence is TGTGCCAGCAGTTACCCCCCCGGGACAGGGGTTTTGGGCTACACCTTC. Translation: CASSYPPGTGVLGYTF.

This clonotype came up many times. The V call is TRBV7-9, the J call TRBJ2-5, with TRBD2 as a possible D gene (5 bases). The CDR3 runs to 15 residues. With 3 bases removed from V and 3 bases from J, the gap between germline ends came to 14 bases. The V gene's germline CDR1 is SEHNR and CDR2 FQNEAQ (reference sequence). As DNA, the CDR3 is TGTGCCAGCAGCTTGGTGAGGGTTTTAGAAGAGACCCAGTACTTC. Amino acids: CASSLVRVLEETQYF.

This chain connects TRBV28 to TRBJ1-5; 7 nucleotides align to TRBD1. Germline lookup yields CDR1 MDHEN and CDR2 SYDVKM. J lost 7 bases, V lost 4 bases, and 10 bases had no gene match. The CDR3 is 15 residues long. The CDR3 region is CASSSYPGGDQPQHF. In DNA, the CDR3 is TGTGCCAGCAGTTCTTATCCAGGGGGGGACCAGCCCCAGCATTTT. Full variable domain (remainder filled in from reference TRBV28 and TRBJ1-5): DVKVTQSSRYLVKRTGEKVFLECVQDMDHENMFWYRQDPGLGLRLIYFSYDVKMKEKGDIPEGYSVSREKKERFSLILESASTNQTSMYLCASSSYPGGDQPQHFGDGTRLSIL.